This T cell receptor (beta chain) stems from a study of T cell responses to AZD1222 COVID-19 vaccine. Study-level results: Regions left unmutated in variants are reportedly the target of nearly half of spike-specific TCRs. In a largely white British group with more females than males, clonal diversity was possibly underestimated. Baseline seropositivity occurred in only a handful of AZD1222 recipients.

About this clone itself: Its matching antigen is unknown.

The repertoire was sequenced with immunoSEQ multiplex PCR; TCRdb's copy has only in-frame clones and lacks some. This table has roughly 130,000 clones, about nine tenths appearing once. Trimming shortened V by 0 bases and J by 5 bases, and 16 bases separated the two germline ends. The CDR3 totals 17 residues. The V gene's germline CDR1 is LGHNA and CDR2 YSLEER. It was second doses at about 4 or about 12 weeks that were pooled. Sample: peripheral blood, taken 28 days after the second AZD1222 dose. The clonotype comes from an adult who received the AZD1222 COVID-19 vaccine. The chain joins TRBV4-3 to TRBJ1-4, with D possibly matching TRBD1 (6 bases). As DNA, the CDR3 is TGCGCCAGCAGCCAAGAAGCTGTTGGGGGCCCGAATGAAAAACTGTTTTTT. Residues: CASSQEAVGGPNEKLFF.